Presented here are 22 T cell receptor beta chains from one specimen sequenced in a study of CD8 T cells in Susac syndrome. cDNA came from about 0.46 to 1 ug RNA primed by random hexamers. Each CDR3 protein is one row after TCRdb ran MiXCR on the immunoSEQ multiplex PCR reads. The sample carries 45,000 to 60,000 distinct CDR3 sequences, around 93% recorded once. Material: CD8+ T cells from PBMCs. Receptors were obtained from a human donor with multiple sclerosis.

The V gene is TRBV6-4, the J gene TRBJ2-1; 7 nucleotides line up with TRBD2. The length of the CDR3 is 15 residues. In germline, CDR1 is MRHNA, CDR2 SNTAGT. The V segment lost 2 bases and the J segment 7 bases; nucleotides outside the gene matches: 8. CDR3 coding DNA: TGTGCCAGCAGTGACACGGGGGGAGTCGGGAATGAGCAGTTCTTC. Translated: CASSDTGGVGNEQFF.

V gene TRBV4-3 combines with J gene TRBJ2-6, with 8 bases that match TRBD2. The CDR3 extends over 17 amino acids. The V gene's germline CDR1 is LGHNA and CDR2 YSLEER. Trimming took 1 base from V and 2 from J; bases not matched to a gene: 4. CDR3 amino acids: CASSQGEAGAGANVLTF. The CDR3 region has the DNA TGCGCCAGCAGCCAAGGAGAAGCGGGGGCTGGGGCCAACGTCCTGACTTTC.

V usage is TRBV4-3 and J usage is TRBJ1-2; D is possibly TRBD1 (6 bases). Trimming left V 0 bases short and J 6 bases short, with 14 bases between. CDR3 length: 15 amino acids. Germline V gene data show CDR1 as LGHNA and CDR2 as YSLEER. The CDR3 DNA follows: TGCGCCAGCAGCCAAGAGCTGGGGGGCGCGAATGGCTACACCTTC. Its translation is CASSQELGGANGYTF.

V usage is TRBV19 and J usage is TRBJ2-7, with D unresolved. The CDR3 length is 13 residues. CDR1 is LNHDA and CDR2 is SQIVND in the germline V gene (reference sequence). V lost 3 bases, J lost 2 bases, and 8 bases lay in between. CDR3 in amino acids: CASSMAPAYEQYF. The CDR3 nucleotides are TGTGCCAGTAGTATGGCGCCCGCCTACGAGCAGTACTTC.

This chain links TRBV5-6 with TRBJ1-1; tentatively, D is TRBD1 (5 bases). The CDR3 totals 14 residues. The germline V gene has CDR1 SGHDT and CDR2 YYEEEE. Trimming left V 4 bases short and J 0 bases short, with 10 bases between. The CDR3 region is CASSPRTMNTEAFF. For the CDR3, the DNA is TGTGCCAGCAGCCCTCGGACAATGAACACTGAAGCTTTCTTT.

The chain is built from TRBV4-1 and TRBJ1-5; D remains unclear. The V gene lost 1 base and the J gene lost 2 bases, with 15 bases spanning the gap. CDR1 is MGHRA and CDR2 is YSYEKL in the germline V gene. CDR3 size: 17 residues. The CDR3 loop is CASSQVETVVGNQPQHF. The CDR3 DNA reads as TGCGCCAGCAGCCAAGTCGAGACGGTCGTGGGCAATCAGCCCCAGCATTTT.

The CDR3, as DNA: TGTGCCAGCAGAGGACCTAACCAAGAGACCCAGTACTTC. This translates into CASRGPNQETQYF. V and J are TRBV2 and TRBJ2-5, with no clear D. V lost 6 bases to trimming and J lost 0 bases, with 8 bases between them. There are 13 residues in the CDR3. Per germline, CDR1 SNHLY and CDR2 FYNNEI.

This chain uses TRBV12-3 or TRBV12-4 with TRBJ2-5; 9 nucleotides agree with TRBD1. V dropped 1 base and J dropped 13; count of bases not matched to a gene: 7. The CDR3 has 13 residues. The CDR3 sequence: CASSLGTGEYRYF. CDR3 bases: TGTGCCAGCAGTTTAGGGACAGGGGAGTATCGGTACTTC.

The CDR3, as DNA: TGTGCCAGCAGTTCGTCAGGGGGCAGCACCCCCTACGAGCAGTACTTC. Protein sequence: CASSSSGGSTPYEQYF. This rearrangement joins TRBV12-3 or TRBV12-4 to TRBJ2-7; 8 nucleotides line up with TRBD1. The length of the CDR3 is 16 residues. V trimming: 4 bases; J trimming: 2 bases; junction bases outside the gene matches: 10.

The rearrangement uses TRBV9 and TRBJ1-1; no clear D. The CDR3 totals 15 residues. The germline V and J ends were trimmed by 3 bases and 6 bases, with 18 bases remaining between them. The germline CDR1 and CDR2 sequences are SGDLS and YYNGEE. CDR3: CASSDLGGEGPEAFF. DNA for the CDR3: TGTGCCAGCAGCGACCTGGGTGGGGAGGGCCCTGAAGCTTTCTTT.

The rearrangement links TRBV25-1 to TRBJ1-5; maybe TRBD1 (5 bases). Germline CDR1 MGHDK, CDR2 SYGVNS. V lost 3 bases, J lost 3 bases, and 9 bases lay in between. CDR3 length: 14 residues. The CDR3: CASSDKGYNQPQHF. CDR3 coding DNA: TGTGCCAGCAGTGATAAGGGGTACAATCAGCCCCAGCATTTT.

The chain employs TRBV13 and TRBJ2-7; possibly TRBD2 for D (5 bases). The ends were cut back, 0 bases at V and 2 bases at J, with 5 bases in the middle. The CDR3 loop spans 13 amino acids. CDR1 and CDR2 from the germline V gene are PRHDT and FYEKMQ (reference sequence). This CDR3 is CASSLGTTYEQYF. Written as DNA, the CDR3 is TGTGCCAGCAGCTTAGGGACTACCTACGAGCAGTACTTC.

The rearrangement joins TRBV29-1 to TRBJ2-5; TRBD1 matches at 8 bases. Germline assignment: CDR1 SQVTM and CDR2 ANQGSEA. Trimming removed 5 bases from V and 4 bases from J; junction bases left unmatched: 9. There are 14 residues in the CDR3. Here the CDR3 reads CSVPGQGRGETQYF. Here the CDR3 DNA reads TGCAGCGTTCCCGGACAGGGACGCGGAGAGACCCAGTACTTC.

The chain is built from TRBV7-9 and TRBJ1-4; TRBD1 is a possible D gene (6 bases). With 5 bases removed from V and 3 bases from J, the gap between germline ends came to 10 bases. Germline CDR1 is SEHNR and CDR2 is FQNEAQ (reference sequence). The CDR3 runs 14 residues. The CDR3 sequence: CASSAGHPNEKLFF. The DNA of the CDR3 is TGTGCCAGCAGCGCGGGACACCCTAATGAAAAACTGTTTTTT. The full variable domain, completed using reference TRBV7-9 and TRBJ1-4, is DTGVSQNPRHKITKRGQNVTFRCDPISEHNRLYWYRQTLGQGPEFLTYFQNEAQLEKSRLLSDRFSAERPKGSFSTLEIQRTEQGDSAMYLCASSAGHPNEKLFFGSGTQLSVL.

The chain recombines TRBV6-4 with TRBJ2-2; D is unresolved. There are 14 residues in the CDR3. Germline CDR1 reads MRHNA; CDR2 reads SNTAGT. V lost 0 bases, J lost 6 bases, and 8 bases lay in between. The CDR3 sequence is CASSDSQAPGELFF. In DNA form, the CDR3 reads TGTGCCAGCAGTGACTCGCAGGCACCCGGGGAGCTGTTTTTT.

This chain uses TRBV30 with TRBJ1-2; 7 bases align to TRBD1. Trimming removed 7 bases from V and 6 bases from J; junction bases left unmatched: 11. Germline assignment: CDR1 GTSNPN and CDR2 SVGIG (reference sequence). CDR3 length equals 13 residues. Here the CDR3 DNA reads TGTGCCTCCTACCCTACAGGGGAGCATGGCTACACCTTC. Its translation is CASYPTGEHGYTF.

The chain combines TRBV5-1 with TRBJ2-5; TRBD1 might be the D (6 bases). CDR1 SGHRS and CDR2 YFSETQ come from the germline V gene. This CDR3 is built from 15 residues. V was trimmed by 4 bases and J by 0 bases, leaving 13 bases between them. The CDR3 sequence: CASSPDSSYQETQYF. In nucleotides, the CDR3 is TGCGCCAGCAGCCCGGACAGCTCCTACCAAGAGACCCAGTACTTC.

The J gene is TRBJ2-7, the V gene TRBV12-5; the D gene is possibly TRBD1 (6 bases). V gave up 7 bases and J gave up 2 bases, with 12 bases separating them. The CDR3 length is 13 residues. CDR1 and CDR2 (germline): LGHNT, FRNRAP. The DNA for the CDR3 is TGTGCTAGTGCCCCCGGGACACCCTACGAGCAGTACTTC. It encodes CASAPGTPYEQYF.

V usage is TRBV27 and J usage is TRBJ2-3, with D perhaps being TRBD1 or TRBD2 (5 bases each). This CDR3 is 14 amino acids long. The germline V and J ends were trimmed by 6 bases and 3 bases, with 13 bases remaining between them. CDR1 and CDR2 from the germline V gene are MNHEY and SMNVEV (reference sequence). The CDR3 spells CASRSGRITDTQYF. DNA for the CDR3: TGTGCCAGCAGGTCGGGACGTATAACAGATACGCAGTATTTT.

V usage is TRBV7-9 and J usage is TRBJ2-5, with 9 bases fitting TRBD2. Unmatched junction bases numbered 8, after V lost 5 bases and J lost 4 bases. The CDR3 sequence is 15 residues long. Germline V CDR1 and CDR2: SEHNR, FQNEAQ (reference sequence). This CDR3 is CASSPTAGGRETQYF. The CDR3 nucleotides are TGTGCCAGCAGCCCGACGGCGGGGGGGCGAGAGACCCAGTACTTC.

In DNA form, the CDR3 reads TGTGCCAGCAGCCAGACTGAGACCTACAATGAGCAGTTCTTC. This translates into CASSQTETYNEQFF. The V gene is TRBV6-6, the J gene TRBJ2-1; D gene uncertain. Germline CDR1 MNHNY, CDR2 SVGAGI (reference sequence). Trimming removed 6 bases from V and 2 bases from J, with 11 bases in between. The CDR3 is 14 residues long.

The count of this clonotype is one. The chain couples TRBV2 to TRBJ2-5, with D tentatively TRBD2 (6 bases). Germline V gives CDR1 SNHLY, CDR2 FYNNEI. This CDR3 has 13 residues. V dropped 2 bases and J dropped 9 bases, with 13 bases sitting between them. CDR3 sequence: CASSEQVVAAQYF. The DNA for the CDR3 is TGTGCCAGCAGTGAACAGGTGGTAGCGGCCCAGTACTTC.